This T cell receptor beta chain was recovered during a study of shared clonotypes between healthy human individuals. Study-wide results and limits: In contrast to clonotypes shared by all four donors, non-shared clonotypes had lower generation probabilities.

As concerns this clone: The antigen is unknown.

This CDR3 contains 15 residues. Germline V CDR1 and CDR2: SGDLS, YYNGEE. V lost 4 bases and J 8 bases, leaving 19 bases between the germline ends. Original analysis: Owing to the provision of junction-only sequences devoid of quality scores by immunoSEQ, filtering differed. Repertoires were generated with immunoSEQ multiplex PCR, while TCRdb's copy carries only in-frame clones and drops some. V, J and clone size are those of that table, while D and trimming were read from the DNA. This table holds hundreds of thousands of clones, around 96% found once. Only CD45RO-negative cells positively selected for CCR7 counted as naive CD8 cells, so terminally differentiated effector memory CD45RA+ cells were excluded.

The sample comprised naive CD8+ T cells sorted from blood. This chain links TRBV9 with TRBJ1-3, with D possibly matching TRBD1 (6 bases). This clonotype was sampled from a woman in her twenties or thirties in good health. As DNA, the CDR3 is TGTGCCAGCAGCCCGTACACAGGGTTTGTGGACACCATATATTTT. This encodes CASSPYTGFVDTIYF.